This T cell receptor (beta chain) is drawn from a study of response to subunit inactivated influenza vaccine. Study findings and constraints: Authors proposed each seasonal influenza vaccination draws in few new T cells.

The V gene's germline CDR1 is KGHDR and CDR2 SFDVKD. The CDR3 loop spans 15 amino acids. V lost 3 bases and J lost 7; bases outside the gene matches: 8. MiXCR, applied by TCRdb to the RT-PCR reads, yields one record per CDR3 protein. Among about 580,000 distinct CDR3 sequences, roughly 15% were seen once, and the ten largest hold 11%. This clonotype was observed a few times. Its antigen is undetermined. The source of this sequence is a man aged 50-60 years who received an inactivated influenza vaccine. This rearrangement joins TRBV24-1 to TRBJ2-1; TRBD2 agrees at 7 bases. The sequences come from PBMCs from blood, collected 11 to 12 days after vaccination. CDR3 coding DNA: TGTGCCACCAGTGATCAAGCGGGGCAAAGGAATGAGCAGTTCTTC. Translating it yields CATSDQAGQRNEQFF.